The present TCR beta chain was sequenced within a study of a mutant IDH1 vaccine in newly diagnosed glioma. Overall study context: Patients were started on vaccination 4-6 weeks after radiotherapy alone, or with temozolomide cycles. Findings and limits, study-wide: Across multiple MHC alleles, 85% to 95% of patients had vaccine-induced responses.

The method was immunoSEQ multiplex PCR; TCRdb's version includes in-frame clones alone and lacks a portion of them. In the table there are under 65,000 clones, roughly 80% of which are singletons. About this clone: Its specificity is unknown.

This CDR3 has 15 amino acids. CDR1 is MNHEY, CDR2 SVGAGI, per germline. Trimming stripped 2 bases from V and 0 bases from J, with 10 bases between. Time point in this sample: week 11, during vaccination. Each dose of the vaccine consisted of 300 ug of mutant IDH1 20-mer peptide, with topical imiquimod. The TCR originated in a man in his fifties or sixties with glioma. The rearrangement uses TRBV6-5 and TRBJ1-2; D unresolved. The source was PBMCs, collected from a glioma patient whose treatment included an IDH1 peptide vaccine. Here the CDR3 reads CASSYTGVTNYGYTF. In DNA form, the CDR3 reads TGTGCCAGCAGTTACACTGGGGTTACTAACTATGGCTACACCTTC.